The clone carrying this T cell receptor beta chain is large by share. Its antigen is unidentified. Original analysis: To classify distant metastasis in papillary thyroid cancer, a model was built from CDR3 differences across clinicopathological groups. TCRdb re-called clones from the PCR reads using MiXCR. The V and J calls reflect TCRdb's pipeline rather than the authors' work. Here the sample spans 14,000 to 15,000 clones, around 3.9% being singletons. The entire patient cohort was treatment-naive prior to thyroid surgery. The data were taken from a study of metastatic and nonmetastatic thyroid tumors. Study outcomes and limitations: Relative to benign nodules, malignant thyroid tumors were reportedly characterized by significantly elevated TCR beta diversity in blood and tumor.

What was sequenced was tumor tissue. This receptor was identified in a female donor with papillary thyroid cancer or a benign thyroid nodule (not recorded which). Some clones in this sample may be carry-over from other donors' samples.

The CDR3 protein is CASSLAGQPQHF. Here the CDR3 DNA reads TGTGCCAGCAGCTTAGCGGGTCAGCCCCAGCATTTT. The genes are TRBV7-8 and TRBJ1-5; no firm D call. The CDR3 covers 12 residues. The V end lost 0 bases, the J end lost 6 bases, and 3 bases lay between the germline ends. CDR1 and CDR2 from the germline V gene are SGHVS and FQNEAQ.